This T cell receptor beta chain emerged from a study of blood T cell repertoires in COVID-19. Study summary: The origin of the acute and convalescent COVID-19 samples was the United States, Italy and Spain. In each case, the material was cDNA or gDNA derived from T cells, B-cell-depleted T cells, or PBMCs.

Authors' processing steps: The authors estimated nucleated cell counts from reference gene primer amplification. Data came from immunoSEQ multiplex PCR; TCRdb stores just in-frame clones and leaves some out. V and J calls and clone size are as listed in that table; D and trimming were resolved from the DNA. Among more than 150,000 clones listed, about 86% were seen once. Germline CDR1 reads KGHSH; CDR2 reads LQKENI. V lost 1 base and J 2 bases, leaving 14 bases between the germline ends. This CDR3 has 17 amino acids. The clonotype was recovered from a man in his 70s with active or convalescent COVID-19. The sample taken for sequencing was peripheral blood. The chain uses TRBV18 and TRBJ2-2; maybe TRBD1 (5 bases). The CDR3 nucleotides read TGTGCCAGCTCACCACGGCTGCCAGGGCAAAACACCGGGGAGCTGTTTTTT. Its protein is CASSPRLPGQNTGELFF.